These 18 T cell receptor beta chains share one sample of origin, sequenced in a study of T cell changes during pregnancy in multiple sclerosis. The data were produced by immunoSEQ multiplex PCR, yet TCRdb's version contains in-frame clones alone and is incomplete. The repertoire includes around 100,000 clones, 90% of them detected once, and 0.76% sits in the top ten. The sample consisted of peripheral blood, taken in the second trimester of pregnancy. The receptor source for this set is a female donor in good health, enrolled as a control in a pregnancy study.

Turning to this clone: This specimen includes other DNA sequences encoding the same CDR3. The V call is TRBV2, the J call TRBJ2-7, with 7 nucleotides matching TRBD1. J gave up 3 bases and V 2 bases, and 4 bases lay outside the gene matches. CDR3 length equals 14 residues. Per germline, CDR1 SNHLY and CDR2 FYNNEI. The CDR3 DNA is TGTGCCAGCAGTGAACAGGGGGAAAGCTACGAGCAGTACTTC. It specifies CASSEQGESYEQYF.

This clone was recorded once. CDR3 loop: CASTNRDRDFGAFF. The CDR3 bases are TGTGCCAGTACCAACCGGGACAGGGATTTCGGAGCTTTCTTT. V usage is TRBV19 and J usage is TRBJ1-1; 9 nucleotides match TRBD1. V gave up 7 bases and J gave up 10 bases; unmatched junction bases: 13. This CDR3 is 14 amino acids long. Per germline, CDR1 LNHDA and CDR2 SQIVND (reference sequence).

V gene TRBV5-5 combines with J gene TRBJ1-2, with TRBD1 matching 7 bases. Germline CDR1 is SGHKS and CDR2 is YYEKEE (reference sequence). After removal of 1 base from V and 4 bases from J, the junction contained 4 bases not matched to a gene. The CDR3 consists of 14 residues. In nucleotides, the CDR3 is TGTGCCAGCAGCTTGTGGGGACAGCTCTATGGCTACACCTTC. Translation gives CASSLWGQLYGYTF.

V is TRBV9 and J is TRBJ1-1, with 8 bases aligning to TRBD1. The germline V gene encodes CDR1 SGDLS and CDR2 YYNGEE. Trimming cost V 4 bases and J 5 bases; bases outside gene matches: 13. This CDR3 spans 16 amino acids. CDR3 sequence reads: CASSSIDNRGRTEAFF. For the CDR3, the DNA is TGTGCCAGCAGCTCGATAGATAACAGGGGGAGGACTGAAGCTTTCTTT.

The chain uses TRBV5-6 and TRBJ1-6, with D tentatively TRBD1 (6 bases). V lost 2 bases and J 2 bases, leaving 14 bases between the germline ends. Germline assignment: CDR1 SGHDT and CDR2 YYEEEE. The CDR3 spans 17 residues. The CDR3 region has the DNA TGTGCCAGCAGCTTATACAGGGAAAGGACCTATAATTCACCCCTCCACTTT. Amino acids: CASSLYRERTYNSPLHF. The full variable domain, with the rest looked up from reference TRBV5-6 and TRBJ1-6, is DAGVTQSPTHLIKTRGQQVTLRCSPKSGHDTVSWYQQALGQGPQFIFQYYEEEERQRGNFPDRFSGHQFPNYSSELNVNALLLGDSALYLCASSLYRERTYNSPLHFGNGTRLTVT.

The rearrangement links TRBV15 to TRBJ2-7; 13 bases align to TRBD2. Germline trimming cut 4 bases from V and 7 bases from J; bases unmatched to any gene: 7. The CDR3 has 15 residues. Germline V lookup: CDR1 LNHNV, CDR2 YYDKDF (reference sequence). The CDR3 coding sequence is TGTGCCACCAGCACCGGTCCGGGACTAGCGGGGGAGCAGTACTTC. Translated: CATSTGPGLAGEQYF.

The gene calls are TRBV7-9 and TRBJ2-1, with 11 bases identical to TRBD1. The CDR3 spans 14 residues. Germline CDR1 and CDR2: SEHNR and FQNEAQ (reference sequence). Trimming cost V 4 bases and J 8 bases; bases outside gene matches: 4. This chain's CDR3 is CASSSGTGGDEQFF. For the CDR3, the DNA is TGTGCCAGCAGCTCCGGGACAGGGGGGGATGAGCAGTTCTTC.

This rearrangement joins TRBV16 to TRBJ1-2; 9 bases agree with TRBD1. CDR3 size: 20 residues. The V segment lost 4 bases and the J segment 0 bases; nucleotides outside the gene matches: 18. Germline CDR1 reads KGHSY; CDR2 reads FQNENV. This CDR3 reads CASSRPPPGQGPRANYGYTF. In nucleotides, the CDR3 is TGTGCCAGCAGCCGACCCCCGCCCGGACAGGGGCCGCGAGCTAACTATGGCTACACCTTC.

The chain joins TRBV5-4 to TRBJ1-1; D is unresolved. With 6 bases removed from V and 0 bases from J, the gap between germline ends came to 9 bases. The CDR3 runs 13 residues. Germline CDR1 SGHNT, CDR2 YYREEE (reference sequence). The CDR3 region has the DNA TGTGCCAGCACCCACGAGTTGAACACTGAAGCTTTCTTT. As protein: CASTHELNTEAFF.

V is TRBV4-1 and J is TRBJ2-7; D not resolved. CDR1 is MGHRA, CDR2 YSYEKL, per germline. The CDR3 loop spans 12 amino acids. Trimming shortened V by 3 bases and J by 3 bases, and 6 bases separated the two germline ends. The CDR3 sequence: CASSHPGYEQYF. In DNA, the CDR3 is TGCGCCAGCAGCCATCCGGGCTACGAGCAGTACTTC.

This chain joins TRBV7-7 and TRBJ1-5; D unclear. V shed 1 base and J shed 7 bases, with 11 bases lying between them. The germline V gene has CDR1 SSHAT and CDR2 FNYEAQ (reference sequence). The CDR3 consists of 14 residues. The CDR3 region has the DNA TGTGCCAGCAGCTTAGGGAGCGGAGGCCAGCCCCAGCATTTT. Amino acid sequence: CASSLGSGGQPQHF.

This CDR3 reads CASSLLASGRADTQYF. For the CDR3, the DNA is TGTGCCAGCAGCTTATTGGCTAGCGGGAGGGCAGATACGCAGTATTTT. The V call is TRBV7-8, the J call TRBJ2-3; 12 bases align to TRBD2. With V trimmed by 2 bases and J by 4 bases, 4 bases remained unmatched. There are 16 residues in the CDR3. Looked up from germline, CDR1 is SGHVS and CDR2 is FQNEAQ.

The chain is built from TRBV5-1 and TRBJ1-3, with 11 bases lining up with TRBD1. V lost 3 bases, J lost 8 bases, and 4 bases stayed unmatched. This CDR3 has 14 amino acids. From germline, CDR1 is SGHRS and CDR2 YFSETQ. The CDR3 DNA reads as TGCGCCAGCAGCTCCGGACAGGGGGCTCACACCATATATTTT. As protein: CASSSGQGAHTIYF. Together with reference TRBV5-1 and TRBJ1-3, the CDR3 gives the full variable domain: KAGVTQTPRYLIKTRGQQVTLSCSPISGHRSVSWYQQTPGQGLQFLFEYFSETQRNKGNFPGRFSGRQFSNSRSEMNVSTLELGDSALYLCASSSGQGAHTIYFGEGSWLTVV.

The chain joins TRBV5-6 to TRBJ2-1; a possible D gene is TRBD2 (5 bases). CDR1 and CDR2 from the germline V gene are SGHDT and YYEEEE. Trimming cost V 2 bases and J 10 bases, with 10 bases left between them. This CDR3 has 12 residues. CDR3 sequence (DNA): TGTGCCAGCAGCTTAACTAGAAACGAGCAGTTCTTC. Its protein product is CASSLTRNEQFF.

The chain couples TRBV15 to TRBJ2-3, with D perhaps matching TRBD2 (5 bases). This CDR3 contains 17 residues. V lost 0 bases, J lost 0 bases, and 13 bases lay in between. Germline assignment: CDR1 LNHNV and CDR2 YYDKDF (reference sequence). Written as DNA, the CDR3 is TGTGCCACCAGCAGAGATATGGCCGAGGGTAGCACAGATACGCAGTATTTT. This encodes CATSRDMAEGSTDTQYF.

This clone was recorded only once. The V and J genes are TRBV6-1 and TRBJ2-1, with a weak D call TRBD2 (7 bases). The germline V gene has CDR1 MNHNS and CDR2 SASEGT. V lost 5 bases, J lost 8 bases, and 16 bases lay in between. The CDR3 contains 14 residues. The CDR3 nucleotides are TGTGCCAGCAGTTCAAGGCGGGGGCCCGATGAGCAGTTCTTC. This sequence encodes CASSSRRGPDEQFF.

V and J are TRBV13 and TRBJ2-7; 10 bases are shared with TRBD1. Germline loops: CDR1 PRHDT, CDR2 FYEKMQ (reference sequence). Trimming took 1 base from V and 5 from J; bases not matched to a gene: 5. The CDR3 spans 15 residues. Here the CDR3 DNA reads TGTGCCAGCAGCTTAGCCGGGACAGGGGCCAACGAGCAGTACTTC. It yields the protein CASSLAGTGANEQYF. The full variable domain, completed using reference TRBV13 and TRBJ2-7, is AAGVIQSPRHLIKEKRETATLKCYPIPRHDTVYWYQQGPGQDPQFLISFYEKMQSDKGSIPDRFSAQQFSDYHSELNMSSLELGDSALYFCASSLAGTGANEQYFGPGTRLTVT.

The V and J genes are TRBV19 and TRBJ2-2; 8 bases map to TRBD1. CDR1 LNHDA and CDR2 SQIVND come from the germline V gene (reference sequence). CDR3 length: 15 amino acids. The V and J ends lost 3 bases and 6 bases, in that order; junction bases with no gene match: 6. The CDR3 here is CASSMDRAGAGELFF. The CDR3 region has the DNA TGTGCCAGTAGTATGGACAGGGCAGGGGCCGGGGAGCTGTTTTTT.